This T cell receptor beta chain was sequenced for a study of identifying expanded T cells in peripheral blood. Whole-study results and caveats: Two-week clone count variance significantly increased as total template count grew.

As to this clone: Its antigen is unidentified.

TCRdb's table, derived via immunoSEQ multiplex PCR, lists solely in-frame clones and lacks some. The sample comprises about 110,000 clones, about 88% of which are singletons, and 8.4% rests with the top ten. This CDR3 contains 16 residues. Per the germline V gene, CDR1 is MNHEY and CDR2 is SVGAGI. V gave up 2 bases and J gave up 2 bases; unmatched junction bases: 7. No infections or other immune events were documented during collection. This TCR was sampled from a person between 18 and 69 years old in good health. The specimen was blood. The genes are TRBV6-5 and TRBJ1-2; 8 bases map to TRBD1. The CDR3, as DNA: TGTGCCAGCAGTTACCCTACAGGGGGAGGCAACTATGGCTACACCTTC. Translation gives CASSYPTGGGNYGYTF.